Here is one T cell receptor beta chain with its context. Its antigen is as yet unknown. Every bit of the isolated RNA underwent reverse transcription, so sequencing read expressed TCRB transcripts. Data came from immunoSEQ multiplex PCR; TCRdb stores just in-frame clones and leaves some out. This table holds roughly 260,000 clones, around 21% found once. These data originate in a study of beta chain features in type 1 diabetes. The study, taken as a whole, reports: TCRB CDR3s from Type 1 diabetes patients were moderately but significantly shorter in all four CD4+ subsets.

Via CD45RO/CCR7/CD25/CD127/CD95/CD27, cells of the CD4+ naive, central memory, regulatory and stem cell-like memory subsets were sorted. The purity of all sorted populations exceeded 95%. The CDR3 loop spans 13 amino acids. Germline CDR1 and CDR2: LNHDA and SQIVND (reference sequence). Trimming removed 6 bases at V and 5 bases at J, with 13 bases between. This TCR came from a woman aged 40 to 50 with type 1 diabetes. The chain combines TRBV19 with TRBJ1-2, with a weak D call TRBD1 (5 bases). The sample taken for sequencing was naive CD4+ T cells from blood. The CDR3 nucleotides read TGTGCCAGTAGAACGACAGACTCGTATGGCTACACCTTC. Its translation: CASRTTDSYGYTF.